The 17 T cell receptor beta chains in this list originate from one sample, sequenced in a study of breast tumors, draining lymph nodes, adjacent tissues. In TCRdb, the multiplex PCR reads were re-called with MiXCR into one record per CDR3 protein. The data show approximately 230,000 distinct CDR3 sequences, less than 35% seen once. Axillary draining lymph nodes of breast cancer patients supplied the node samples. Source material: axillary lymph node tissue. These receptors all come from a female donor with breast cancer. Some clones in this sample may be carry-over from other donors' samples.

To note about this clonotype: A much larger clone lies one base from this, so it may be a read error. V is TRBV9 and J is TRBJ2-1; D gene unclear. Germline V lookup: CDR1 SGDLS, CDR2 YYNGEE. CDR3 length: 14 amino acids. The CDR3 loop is CASSVGSSYNEQSF. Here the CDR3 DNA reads TGTGCCAGCAGCGTCGGTAGCTCCTACAATGAGCAGTCCTTC.

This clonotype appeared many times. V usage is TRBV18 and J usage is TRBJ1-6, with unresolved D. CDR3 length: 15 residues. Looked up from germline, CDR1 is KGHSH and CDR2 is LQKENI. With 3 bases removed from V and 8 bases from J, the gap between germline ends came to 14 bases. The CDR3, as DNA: TGTGCCAGCTCACCCTCGGGAGGGCAGGATTCACCCCTCCACTTT. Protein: CASSPSGGQDSPLHF.

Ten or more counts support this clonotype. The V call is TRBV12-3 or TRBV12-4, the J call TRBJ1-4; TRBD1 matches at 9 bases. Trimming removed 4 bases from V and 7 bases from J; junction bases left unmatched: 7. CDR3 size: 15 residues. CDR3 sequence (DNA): TGTGCCAGCAGTTCTTACAGGGGGCGCGTTGAAAAACTGTTTTTT. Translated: CASSSYRGRVEKLFF.

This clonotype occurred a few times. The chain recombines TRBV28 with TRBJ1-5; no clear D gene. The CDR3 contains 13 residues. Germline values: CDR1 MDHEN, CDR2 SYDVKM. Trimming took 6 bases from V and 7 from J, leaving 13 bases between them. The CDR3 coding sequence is TGTGCCAGCAGCCGATCCGGACGACAGCCCCAGCATTTT. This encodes CASSRSGRQPQHF.

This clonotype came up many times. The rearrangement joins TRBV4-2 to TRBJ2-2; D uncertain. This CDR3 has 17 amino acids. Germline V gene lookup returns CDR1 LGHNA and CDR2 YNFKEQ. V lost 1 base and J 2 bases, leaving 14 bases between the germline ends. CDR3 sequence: CASSQAKEDQNTGELFF. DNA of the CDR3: TGTGCCAGCAGCCAAGCCAAAGAGGACCAAAACACCGGGGAGCTGTTTTTT.

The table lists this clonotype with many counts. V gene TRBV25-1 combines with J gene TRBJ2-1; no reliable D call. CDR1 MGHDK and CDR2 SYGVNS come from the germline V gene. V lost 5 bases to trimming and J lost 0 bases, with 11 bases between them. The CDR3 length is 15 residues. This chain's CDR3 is CASSQDWASYNEQFF. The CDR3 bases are TGTGCCAGCAGTCAAGACTGGGCCTCCTACAATGAGCAGTTCTTC.

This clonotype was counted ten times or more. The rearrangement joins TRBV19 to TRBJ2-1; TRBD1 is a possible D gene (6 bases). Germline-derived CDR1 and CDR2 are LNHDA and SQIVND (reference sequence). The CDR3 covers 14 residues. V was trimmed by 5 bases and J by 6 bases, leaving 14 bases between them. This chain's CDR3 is CASSLSLDSNEQFF. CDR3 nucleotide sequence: TGTGCCAGTAGTCTCTCCTTGGACAGCAATGAGCAGTTCTTC.

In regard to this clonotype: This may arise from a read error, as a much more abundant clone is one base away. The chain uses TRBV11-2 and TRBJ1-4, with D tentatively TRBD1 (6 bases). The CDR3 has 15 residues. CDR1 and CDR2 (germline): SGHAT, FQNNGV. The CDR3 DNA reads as TGTGCCGGCAGCCTCCGGGGGCTCACTAATGAAAAACTGTTTTTT. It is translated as CAGSLRGLTNEKLFF. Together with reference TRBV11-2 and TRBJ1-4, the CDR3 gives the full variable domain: EAGVAQSPRYKIIEKRQSVAFWCNPISGHATLYWYQQILGQGPKLLIQFQNNGVVDDSQLPKDRFSAERLKGVDSTLKIQPAKLEDSAVYLCAGSLRGLTNEKLFFGSGTQLSVL.

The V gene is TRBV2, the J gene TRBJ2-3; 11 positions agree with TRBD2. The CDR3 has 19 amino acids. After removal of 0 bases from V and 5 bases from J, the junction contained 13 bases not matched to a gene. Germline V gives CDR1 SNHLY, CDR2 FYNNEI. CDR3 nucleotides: TGTGCCAGCAGTGAAGCTGCCCCTGCTAGCGGGGGGATTGGAGATACGCAGTATTTT. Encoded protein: CASSEAAPASGGIGDTQYF.

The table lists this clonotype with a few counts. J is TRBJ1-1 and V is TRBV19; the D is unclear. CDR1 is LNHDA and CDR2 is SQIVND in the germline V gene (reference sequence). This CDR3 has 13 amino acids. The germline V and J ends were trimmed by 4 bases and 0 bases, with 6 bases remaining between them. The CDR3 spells CASSSGMNTEAFF. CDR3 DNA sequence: TGTGCCAGTAGTAGCGGGATGAACACTGAAGCTTTCTTT.

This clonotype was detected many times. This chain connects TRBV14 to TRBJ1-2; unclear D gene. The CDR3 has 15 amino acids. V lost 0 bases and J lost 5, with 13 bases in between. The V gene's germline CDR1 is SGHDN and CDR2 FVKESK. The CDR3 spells CASSQDLAADYGYTF. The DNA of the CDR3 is TGTGCCAGCAGCCAAGATCTCGCAGCGGATTATGGCTACACCTTC.

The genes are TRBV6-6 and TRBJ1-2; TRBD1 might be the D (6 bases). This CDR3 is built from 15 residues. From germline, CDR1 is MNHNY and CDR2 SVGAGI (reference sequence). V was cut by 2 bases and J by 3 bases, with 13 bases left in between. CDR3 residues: CASSYAKGEHYGYTF. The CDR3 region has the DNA TGTGCCAGCAGTTACGCGAAGGGGGAGCACTATGGCTACACCTTC.

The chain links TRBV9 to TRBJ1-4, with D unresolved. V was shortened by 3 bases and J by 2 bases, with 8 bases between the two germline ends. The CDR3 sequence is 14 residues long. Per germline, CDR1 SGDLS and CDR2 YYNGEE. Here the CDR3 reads CASSASGTNEKLFF. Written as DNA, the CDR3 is TGTGCCAGCAGCGCATCCGGGACTAATGAAAAACTGTTTTTT.

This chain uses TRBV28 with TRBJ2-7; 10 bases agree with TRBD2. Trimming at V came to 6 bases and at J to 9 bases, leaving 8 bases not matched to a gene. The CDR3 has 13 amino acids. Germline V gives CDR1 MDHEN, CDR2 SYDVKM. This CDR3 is CASSRLAGERQYF. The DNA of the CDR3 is TGTGCCAGCAGCAGGCTAGCGGGAGAACGGCAGTACTTC.

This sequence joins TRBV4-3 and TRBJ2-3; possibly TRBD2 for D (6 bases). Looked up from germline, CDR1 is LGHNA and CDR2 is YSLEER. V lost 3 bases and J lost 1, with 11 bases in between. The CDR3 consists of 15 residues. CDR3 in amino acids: CASSHGGTRTDTQYF. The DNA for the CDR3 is TGCGCCAGCAGCCATGGGGGGACGCGCACAGATACGCAGTATTTT.

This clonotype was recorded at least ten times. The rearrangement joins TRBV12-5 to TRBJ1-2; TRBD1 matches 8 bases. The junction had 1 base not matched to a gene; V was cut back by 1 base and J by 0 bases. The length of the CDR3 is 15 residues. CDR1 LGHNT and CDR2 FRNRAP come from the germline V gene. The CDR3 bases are TGTGCTAGTGGTTTGGGACAGGGGACTAACTATGGCTACACCTTC. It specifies CASGLGQGTNYGYTF.

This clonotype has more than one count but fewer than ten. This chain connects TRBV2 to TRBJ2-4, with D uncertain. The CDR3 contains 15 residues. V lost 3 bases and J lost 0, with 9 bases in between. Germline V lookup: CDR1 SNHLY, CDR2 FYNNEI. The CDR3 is CASSDADLAKNIQYF. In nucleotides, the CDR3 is TGTGCCAGCAGTGACGCGGATCTAGCCAAAAACATTCAGTACTTC.